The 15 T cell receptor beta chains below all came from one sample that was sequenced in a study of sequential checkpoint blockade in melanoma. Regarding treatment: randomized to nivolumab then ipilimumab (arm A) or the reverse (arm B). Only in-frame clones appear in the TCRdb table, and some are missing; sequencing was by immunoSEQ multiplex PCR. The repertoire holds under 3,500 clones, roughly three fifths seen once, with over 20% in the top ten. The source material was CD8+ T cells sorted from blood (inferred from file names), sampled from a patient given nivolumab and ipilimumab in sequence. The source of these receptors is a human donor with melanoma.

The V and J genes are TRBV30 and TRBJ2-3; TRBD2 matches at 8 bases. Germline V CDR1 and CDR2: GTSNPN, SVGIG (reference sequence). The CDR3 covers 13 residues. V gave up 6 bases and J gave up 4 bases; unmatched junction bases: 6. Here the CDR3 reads CACALGGADTQYF. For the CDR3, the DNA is TGTGCCTGCGCCCTCGGGGGGGCAGATACGCAGTATTTT.

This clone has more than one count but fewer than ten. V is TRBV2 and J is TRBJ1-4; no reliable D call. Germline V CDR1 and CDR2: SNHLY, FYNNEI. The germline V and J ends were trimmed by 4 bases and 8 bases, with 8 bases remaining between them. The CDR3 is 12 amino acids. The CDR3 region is CASSAGEEKLFF. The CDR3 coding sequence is TGTGCCAGCAGTGCTGGGGAGGAAAAACTGTTTTTT.

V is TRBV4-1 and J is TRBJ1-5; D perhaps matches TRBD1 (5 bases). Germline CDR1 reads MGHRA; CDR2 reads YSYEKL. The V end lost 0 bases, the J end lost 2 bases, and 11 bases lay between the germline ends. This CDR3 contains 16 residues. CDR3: CASSQDQGEGNQPQHF. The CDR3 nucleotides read TGCGCCAGCAGCCAAGATCAAGGGGAGGGCAATCAGCCCCAGCATTTT.

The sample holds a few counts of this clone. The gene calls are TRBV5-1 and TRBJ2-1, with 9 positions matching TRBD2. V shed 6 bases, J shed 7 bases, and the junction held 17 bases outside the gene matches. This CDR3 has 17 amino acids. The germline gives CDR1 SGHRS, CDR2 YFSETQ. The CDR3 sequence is CASKAPEAGGPTNEQFF. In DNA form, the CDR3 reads TGCGCCAGCAAGGCCCCGGAGGCGGGAGGGCCGACGAATGAGCAGTTCTTC.

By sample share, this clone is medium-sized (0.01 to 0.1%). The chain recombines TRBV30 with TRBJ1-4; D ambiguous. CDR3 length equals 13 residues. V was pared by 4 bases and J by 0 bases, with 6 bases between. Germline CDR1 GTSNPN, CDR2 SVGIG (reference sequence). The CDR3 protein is CAWTTTTNEKLFF. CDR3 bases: TGTGCCTGGACAACTACAACTAATGAAAAACTGTTTTTT. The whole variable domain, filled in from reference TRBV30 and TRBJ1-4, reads SQTIHQWPATLVQPVGSPLSLECTVEGTSNPNLYWYRQAAGRGLQLLFYSVGIGQISSEVPQNLSASRPQDRQFILSSKKLLLSDSGFYLCAWTTTTNEKLFFGSGTQLSVL.

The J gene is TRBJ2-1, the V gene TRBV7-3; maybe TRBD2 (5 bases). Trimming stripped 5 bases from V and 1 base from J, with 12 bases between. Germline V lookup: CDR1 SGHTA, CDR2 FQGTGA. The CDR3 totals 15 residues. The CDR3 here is CASSISGGSYNEQFF. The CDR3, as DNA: TGTGCCAGCAGCATCTCCGGAGGTTCCTACAATGAGCAGTTCTTC. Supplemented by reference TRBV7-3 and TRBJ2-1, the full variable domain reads GAGVSQTPSNKVTEKGKYVELRCDPISGHTALYWYRQSLGQGPEFLIYFQGTGAADDSGLPNDRFFAVRPEGSVSTLKIQRTERGDSAVYLCASSISGGSYNEQFFGPGTRLTVL.

Here the CDR3 DNA reads TGTGCCAGCAGCCAAGGCGCCGGGGGAGACTACGAGCAGTACTTC. It is translated as CASSQGAGGDYEQYF. This chain uses TRBV4-2 with TRBJ2-7; D is perhaps TRBD2 (6 bases). Germline V lookup: CDR1 LGHNA, CDR2 YNFKEQ. CDR3 length: 15 residues. Trimming took off 1 base at V and 3 bases at J, with 13 bases between the two ends.

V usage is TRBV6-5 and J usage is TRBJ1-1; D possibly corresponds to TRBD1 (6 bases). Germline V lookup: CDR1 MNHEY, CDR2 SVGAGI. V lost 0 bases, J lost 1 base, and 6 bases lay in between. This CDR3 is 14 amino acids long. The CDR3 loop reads CASSYSTGNTEAFF. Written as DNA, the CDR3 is TGTGCCAGCAGTTACTCGACAGGGAACACTGAAGCTTTCTTT.

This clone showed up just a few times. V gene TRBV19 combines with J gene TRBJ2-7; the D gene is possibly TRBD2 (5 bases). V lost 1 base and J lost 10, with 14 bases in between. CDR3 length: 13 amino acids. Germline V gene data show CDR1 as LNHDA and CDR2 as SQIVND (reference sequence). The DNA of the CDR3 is TGTGCCAGTAGTATAGCCCCGGACTCGGAACAGTACTTC. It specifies CASSIAPDSEQYF.

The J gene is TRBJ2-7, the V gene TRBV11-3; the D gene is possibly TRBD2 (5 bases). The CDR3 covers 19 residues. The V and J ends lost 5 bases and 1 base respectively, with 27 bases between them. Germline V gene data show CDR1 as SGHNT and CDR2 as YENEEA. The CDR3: CASSPPIGLRKTPSYEQYF. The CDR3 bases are TGTGCCAGCAGCCCTCCTATTGGACTTAGGAAAACTCCTTCCTACGAGCAGTACTTC.

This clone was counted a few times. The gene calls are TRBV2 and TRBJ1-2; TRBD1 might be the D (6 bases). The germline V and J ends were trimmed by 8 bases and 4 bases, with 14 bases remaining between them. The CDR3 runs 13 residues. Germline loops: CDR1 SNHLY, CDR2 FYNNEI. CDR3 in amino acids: CASEAGGGYGYTF. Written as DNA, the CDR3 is TGTGCCAGCGAGGCGGGGGGCGGCTATGGCTACACCTTC. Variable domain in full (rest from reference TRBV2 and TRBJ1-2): EPEVTQTPSHQVTQMGQEVILRCVPISNHLYFYWYRQILGQKVEFLVSFYNNEISEKSEIFDDQFSVERPDGSNFTLKIRSTKLEDSAMYFCASEAGGGYGYTFGSGTRLTVV.

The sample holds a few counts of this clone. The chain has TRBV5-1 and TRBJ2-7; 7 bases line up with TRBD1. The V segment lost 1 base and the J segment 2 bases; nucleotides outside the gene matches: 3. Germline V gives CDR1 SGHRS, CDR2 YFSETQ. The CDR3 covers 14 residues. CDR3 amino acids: CASSLIQGPYEQYF. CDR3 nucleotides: TGCGCCAGCAGCTTGATACAGGGGCCCTACGAGCAGTACTTC.

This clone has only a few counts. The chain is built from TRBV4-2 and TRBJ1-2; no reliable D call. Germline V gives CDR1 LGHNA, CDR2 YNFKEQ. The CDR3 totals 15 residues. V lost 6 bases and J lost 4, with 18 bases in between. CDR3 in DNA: TGTGCCAGCAGTACAACGGGTTCCTCTCCCTATGGCTACACCTTC. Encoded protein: CASSTTGSSPYGYTF.

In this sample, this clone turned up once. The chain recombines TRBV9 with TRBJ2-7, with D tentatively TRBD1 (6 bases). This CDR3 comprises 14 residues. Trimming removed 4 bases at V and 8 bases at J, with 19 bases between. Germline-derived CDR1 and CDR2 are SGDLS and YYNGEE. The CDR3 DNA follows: TGTGCCAGCAGCCCCCGGGACACCCCAGGCCAGCAGTACTTC. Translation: CASSPRDTPGQQYF. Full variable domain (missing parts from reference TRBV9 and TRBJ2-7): DSGVTQTPKHLITATGQRVTLRCSPRSGDLSVYWYQQSLDQGLQFLIQYYNGEERAKGNILERFSAQQFPDLHSELNLSSLELGDSALYFCASSPRDTPGQQYFGPGTRLTVT.

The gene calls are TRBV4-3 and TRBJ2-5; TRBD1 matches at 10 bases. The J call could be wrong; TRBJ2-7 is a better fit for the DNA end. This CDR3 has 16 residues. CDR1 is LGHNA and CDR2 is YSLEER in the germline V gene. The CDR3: CASSHLSGTGVYEQYF. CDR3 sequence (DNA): TGCGCCAGCAGCCACCTAAGCGGGACAGGGGTCTACGAGCAGTACTTC.